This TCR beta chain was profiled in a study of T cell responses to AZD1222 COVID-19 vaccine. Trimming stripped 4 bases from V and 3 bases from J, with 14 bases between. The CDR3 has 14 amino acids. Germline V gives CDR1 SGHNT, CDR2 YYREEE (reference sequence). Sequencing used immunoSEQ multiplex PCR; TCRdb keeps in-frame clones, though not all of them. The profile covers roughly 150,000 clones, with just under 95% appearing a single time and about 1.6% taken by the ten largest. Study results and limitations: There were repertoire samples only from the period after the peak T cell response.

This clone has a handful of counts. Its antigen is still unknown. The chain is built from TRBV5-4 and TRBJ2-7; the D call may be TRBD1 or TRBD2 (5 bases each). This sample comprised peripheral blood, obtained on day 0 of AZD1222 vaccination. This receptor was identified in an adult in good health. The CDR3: CASSRDPRGYEQYF. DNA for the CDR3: TGTGCCAGCAGCCGGGACCCGCGTGGCTACGAGCAGTACTTC. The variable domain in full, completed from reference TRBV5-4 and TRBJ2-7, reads ETGVTQSPTHLIKTRGQQVTLRCSSQSGHNTVSWYQQALGQGPQFIFQYYREEENGRGNFPPRFSGLQFPNYSSELNVNALELDDSALYLCASSRDPRGYEQYFGPGTRLTVT.